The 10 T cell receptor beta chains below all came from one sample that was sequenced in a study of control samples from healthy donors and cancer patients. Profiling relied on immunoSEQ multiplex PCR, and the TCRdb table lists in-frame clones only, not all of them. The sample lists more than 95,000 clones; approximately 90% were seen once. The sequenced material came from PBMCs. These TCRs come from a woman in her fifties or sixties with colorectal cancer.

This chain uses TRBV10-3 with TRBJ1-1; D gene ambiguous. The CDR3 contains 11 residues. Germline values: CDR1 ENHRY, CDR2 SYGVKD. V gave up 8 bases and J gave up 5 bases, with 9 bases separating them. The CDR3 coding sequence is TGTGCCATCTTGGTGGGGACTGAAGCTTTCTTT. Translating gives CAILVGTEAFF.

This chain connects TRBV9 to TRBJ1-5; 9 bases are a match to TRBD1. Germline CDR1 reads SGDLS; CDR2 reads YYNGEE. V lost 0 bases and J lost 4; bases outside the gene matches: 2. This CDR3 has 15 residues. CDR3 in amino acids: CASSVGDRVNQPQHF. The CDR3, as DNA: TGTGCCAGCAGCGTAGGGGACAGGGTAAATCAGCCCCAGCATTTT.

CDR3: CARGTAPYNSPLHF. The CDR3 region has the DNA TGTGCCAGAGGCACGGCGCCATATAATTCACCCCTCCACTTT. V usage is TRBV30 and J usage is TRBJ1-6; no clear D gene. This CDR3 spans 14 amino acids. From germline, CDR1 is GTSNPN and CDR2 SVGIG (reference sequence). The germline V and J ends were trimmed by 8 bases and 4 bases, with 15 bases remaining between them. Combining the CDR3 with reference TRBV30 and TRBJ1-6 gives the whole variable domain SQTIHQWPATLVQPVGSPLSLECTVEGTSNPNLYWYRQAAGRGLQLLFYSVGIGQISSEVPQNLSASRPQDRQFILSSKKLLLSDSGFYLCARGTAPYNSPLHFGNGTRLTVT.

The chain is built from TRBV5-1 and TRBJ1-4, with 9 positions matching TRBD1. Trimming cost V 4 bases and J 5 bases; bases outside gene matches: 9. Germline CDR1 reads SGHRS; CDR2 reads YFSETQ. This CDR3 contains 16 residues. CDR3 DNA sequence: TGCGCCAGCAGCGACCTCGACAGGGGGGGAAATGAAAAACTGTTTTTT. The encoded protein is CASSDLDRGGNEKLFF.

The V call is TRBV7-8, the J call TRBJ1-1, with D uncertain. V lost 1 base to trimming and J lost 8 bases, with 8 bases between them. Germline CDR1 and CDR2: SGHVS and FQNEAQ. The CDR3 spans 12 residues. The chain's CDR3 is CASSLGSNEAFF. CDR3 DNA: TGTGCCAGCAGCTTAGGGTCTAACGAAGCTTTCTTT.

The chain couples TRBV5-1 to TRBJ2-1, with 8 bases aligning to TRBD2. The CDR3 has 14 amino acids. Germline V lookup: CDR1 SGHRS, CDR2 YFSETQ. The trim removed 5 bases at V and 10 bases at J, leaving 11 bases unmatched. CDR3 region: CASRIRLASGEQFF. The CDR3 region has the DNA TGCGCCAGCAGGATCCGACTAGCGTCAGGAGAGCAGTTCTTC.

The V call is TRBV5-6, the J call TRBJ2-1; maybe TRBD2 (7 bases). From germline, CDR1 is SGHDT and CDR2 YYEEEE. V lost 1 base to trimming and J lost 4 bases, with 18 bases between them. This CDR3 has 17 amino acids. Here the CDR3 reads CASSLFRGSTGYNEQFF. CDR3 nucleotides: TGTGCCAGCAGCTTGTTTCGCGGGAGTACAGGGTACAATGAGCAGTTCTTC.

CDR3 DNA sequence: TGTGCCATCAGTTCCAGGACGGCGAACACTGAAGCTTTCTTT. It codes for CAISSRTANTEAFF. The chain joins TRBV10-3 to TRBJ1-1; D unclear. Trimming pared 5 bases from V and 1 base from J, leaving 11 bases between. This CDR3 has 14 residues. Looked up from germline, CDR1 is ENHRY and CDR2 is SYGVKD.

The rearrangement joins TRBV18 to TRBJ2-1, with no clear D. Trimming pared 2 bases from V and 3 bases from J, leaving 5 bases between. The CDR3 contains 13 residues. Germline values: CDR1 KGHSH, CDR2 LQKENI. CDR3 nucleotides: TGTGCCAGCTCACCAGAGCTCTACAATGAGCAGTTCTTC. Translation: CASSPELYNEQFF.

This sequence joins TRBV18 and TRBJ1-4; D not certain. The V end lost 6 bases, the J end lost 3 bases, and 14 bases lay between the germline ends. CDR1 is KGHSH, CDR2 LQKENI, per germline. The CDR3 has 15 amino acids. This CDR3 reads CASSATSVSNEKLFF. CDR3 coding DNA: TGTGCCAGCTCCGCCACCTCGGTATCTAATGAAAAACTGTTTTTT.